A selection of T cell receptor beta chains follows, all from one sample in a study of blood T cell repertoires in COVID-19. Assay used: immunoSEQ multiplex PCR; TCRdb lists only in-frame clones, some missing. The data show about 280,000 clones, approximately 91% seen once. Sequenced input: peripheral blood. These receptors were collected from a man between 18 and 35 years old with active or convalescent COVID-19. Each CDR3 is given with its conserved first and last residue. D genes are given only for firm matches. Where a row states a size, it is once, few, many or the class of an expanded clone; other rows omit it.

v_call	d_call	clone_size	j_call	cdr3_nt	cdr3_aa
TRBV9	TRBD1	-	TRBJ1-4	TGTGCCAGCAGCGTGCAACAGGGGAATGAAAAACTGTTTTTT	CASSVQQGNEKLFF
TRBV6-1	-	-	TRBJ1-2	TGTGCCAGCAGTGAACTCAGCTATGGCTACACCTTC	CASSELSYGYTF
TRBV6-5	-	-	TRBJ1-1	TGTGCCAGCAGTTACTCGATCACTAACACTGAAGCTTTCTTT	CASSYSITNTEAFF
TRBV6-5	TRBD1	-	TRBJ2-3	TGTGCCACCCGGGACAGCCGCACAGATACGCAGTATTTT	CATRDSRTDTQYF
TRBV10-3	-	-	TRBJ1-6	TGTGCCATCAGTGACCCCCCCCGGGGTCGAGCACCCCTCCACTTT	CAISDPPRGRAPLHF
TRBV6-1	TRBD1	-	TRBJ1-2	TGTGCCAGCAGTGAAATAGCAGGGGGTAACTATGGCTACACCTTC	CASSEIAGGNYGYTF
TRBV5-6	-	-	TRBJ2-7	TGTGCCAGCAGCTTGGGGTCCGGGACACACTACGAGCAGTACTTC	CASSLGSGTHYEQYF
TRBV10-3	TRBD1	-	TRBJ1-2	TGTGCCATCAGTCCTCTTCAGGGGGCGCGGAGCTATGGCTACACCTTC	CAISPLQGARSYGYTF
TRBV29-1	-	once	TRBJ1-2	TGCAGCGTTGTTGTTGGGTCAGGCTATGGCTACACCTTC	CSVVVGSGYGYTF
TRBV19	-	once	TRBJ2-2	TGTGCCAGTACAGGGGGGCCTGGGGAGCTGTTTTTT	CASTGGPGELFF
TRBV10-1	TRBD1	-	TRBJ1-1	TGCGCCAGCAGTGCGAACAGGGGGCGCGTTGAAGCTTTCTTT	CASSANRGRVEAFF
TRBV5-5	-	-	TRBJ1-2	TGTGCCAGCAGCTCCCAGGGCGGTAACTATGGCTACACCTTC	CASSSQGGNYGYTF
TRBV5-1	-	-	TRBJ2-6	TGCGCCAGCAGCGAGGAGGTTGGGGCCAACGTCCTGACTTTC	CASSEEVGANVLTF
TRBV5-6	-	-	TRBJ1-4	TGTGCCAGCAGCTCGGAGGCCCCCGGAGGCCCGAGGTTTGAAAAACTGTTTTTT	CASSSEAPGGPRFEKLFF
TRBV4-3	TRBD1	-	TRBJ1-1	TGCGCCAGCAGCCAGGACAGGGTGGCGAATGAAGCTTTCTTT	CASSQDRVANEAFF
TRBV6-5	-	-	TRBJ2-7	TGTGCCAGCAGTTCAATCTTGACAACCTACGAGCAGTACTTC	CASSSILTTYEQYF
TRBV9	TRBD1	-	TRBJ2-2	TGTGCCAGCAGTGCCACAGGGGGAAGCACCGGGGAGCTGTTTTTT	CASSATGGSTGELFF
TRBV7-2	TRBD1	-	TRBJ1-2	TGTGCCAGCAGCAATGAGGGACAGGGGAGCGGCTATGGCTACACCTTC	CASSNEGQGSGYGYTF
TRBV9	TRBD1	-	TRBJ1-2	TGTGCCAGCAGCGGCAGGGGGCAGAAAGGCTTGGGCTATGGCTACACCTTC	CASSGRGQKGLGYGYTF
TRBV5-6	TRBD2	-	TRBJ2-7	TGTGCCAGCAGCTCGGGACTAACCATCTACGAGCAGTACTTC	CASSSGLTIYEQYF
TRBV5-5	-	-	TRBJ1-2	TGTGCCAGCAGCTTGGCCCGGACTGGAAACTATGGCTACACCTTC	CASSLARTGNYGYTF
TRBV18	-	-	TRBJ1-1	TGTGCCAGCTCACCGAGCCGGGACACCTACACTGAAGCTTTCTTT	CASSPSRDTYTEAFF
TRBV6-6	-	-	TRBJ1-6	TGTGCCAGCAGTTATCCAGGCTCCTATAATTCACCCCTCCACTTT	CASSYPGSYNSPLHF
TRBV12-3/TRBV12-4	-	-	TRBJ2-7	TGTGCCAGCAGTACGGGTCTCTACGAGCAGTACTTC	CASSTGLYEQYF
TRBV6-4	-	many	TRBJ2-6	TGTGCCAGCAGTGAAGGGGAAGGGGCCAACGTCCTGACTTTC	CASSEGEGANVLTF
TRBV10-1	TRBD1	once	TRBJ2-1	TGCGCCAGCAGTAGGACAGGAACATACAATGAGCAGTTCTTC	CASSRTGTYNEQFF
TRBV6-1	-	many	TRBJ1-2	TGTGCCAGCAGTGAGCGGGACAACTATGGCTACACCTTC	CASSERDNYGYTF
TRBV5-1	-	-	TRBJ2-3	TGCGCCAGCAGCTTGGCCCCGACAGATACGCAGTATTTT	CASSLAPTDTQYF
TRBV3-1/TRBV3-2	-	-	TRBJ2-1	TGTGCCAGCAGCCAACCTATTCAGGGCTCCGAGCAGTTCTTC	CASSQPIQGSEQFF
TRBV6-5	-	-	TRBJ1-3	TGTGCCAGCAGTTCCCCTAATGACTCTGGAAACACCATATATTTT	CASSSPNDSGNTIYF
TRBV5-6	-	-	TRBJ2-7	TGTGCCAGCAGTTGGACACATAGCTCCTACGAGCAGTACTTC	CASSWTHSSYEQYF
TRBV11-2	-	-	TRBJ2-7	TGTGCCAGCAGCTTTCCGGGGTCCTACGAGCAGTACTTC	CASSFPGSYEQYF
TRBV6-6	-	-	TRBJ1-2	TGTGCCAGCAGTTACACTCACTCAGCGAATAACTATGGCTACACCTTC	CASSYTHSANNYGYTF
TRBV5-6	-	-	TRBJ2-2	TGTGCCAGCAGCTCTTACGGCAGGGGTGAAACCGGGGAGCTGTTTTTT	CASSSYGRGETGELFF
TRBV11-1	-	-	TRBJ2-3	TGTGCCAGCAGCTTAAGGCCGGGACACACAGATACGCAGTATTTT	CASSLRPGHTDTQYF
TRBV19	-	-	TRBJ1-2	TGTGCCAGCCTAGGCCACTATGGCTACACCTTC	CASLGHYGYTF
TRBV28	-	few	TRBJ2-7	TGTGCCAGCAGTAGTCGGGAGATATACTACGAGCAGTACTTC	CASSSREIYYEQYF
TRBV11-2	-	-	TRBJ1-4	TGTGCCAGCAGCTTAGTAGCTTCGGAAAAACTGTTTTTT	CASSLVASEKLFF
TRBV5-8	-	-	TRBJ1-1	TGTGCCAGCAGCCGAGACAGTTGGGGTACTGAAGCTTTCTTT	CASSRDSWGTEAFF